These 11 T cell receptor beta chains came from one sample sequenced in a study of blood T cell repertoires in COVID-19 (dated by TCRdb to the early 2020s). The method was the immunoSEQ multiplex PCR assay. Entries here come from immuneACCESS through TCRdb and include only in-frame sequences with V and J called. Some clones fail to appear in such tables; in the studies checked, an unresolved V gene covers under half of the shortfall, and the cause of the remainder is unknown. The sample includes about 230,000 clones, with 70% to 90% observed a single time. Together, the top ten hold around 15% of the sample. The sample consisted of PBMCs or T cells enriched from blood (not recorded which). These receptor sequences come from a man aged 18-30 years who had recovered from COVID-19.

A word on this clone: The same CDR3 also results from other DNA sequences found in this sample. The V gene is TRBV24-1, the J gene TRBJ2-5, with 10 bases fitting TRBD1. Germline V gives CDR1 KGHDR, CDR2 SFDVKD. The CDR3 runs 13 residues. The J segment lost 4 bases and the V segment lost 9 bases, leaving 4 bases of the junction unmatched. As DNA, the CDR3 is TGTGCCACCGCAGACAGGGGGCGAGAGACCCAGTACTTC. Encoded protein: CATADRGRETQYF.

The genes are TRBV12-3 or TRBV12-4 and TRBJ1-2; D may be TRBD1 (5 bases). The germline V and J ends were trimmed by 5 bases and 4 bases, with 5 bases remaining between them. CDR3 length: 11 residues. CDR3 protein: CASSDSYGYTF. The CDR3 DNA sequence: TGTGCCAGCAGTGACAGCTATGGCTACACCTTC.

This clone is a singleton in its sample. J is TRBJ1-1 and V is TRBV5-1; TRBD1 might be the D (6 bases). The V and J ends lost 3 bases and 0 bases respectively, with 9 bases between them. The length of the CDR3 is 14 residues. Germline V gives CDR1 SGHRS, CDR2 YFSETQ. The CDR3 DNA reads as TGCGCCAGCAGCTGGACAGCAATGAACACTGAAGCTTTCTTT. This encodes CASSWTAMNTEAFF.

The chain uses TRBV27 and TRBJ1-4; 7 nucleotides line up with TRBD1. J gave up 5 bases and V 6 bases, and 9 bases lay outside the gene matches. CDR1 is MNHEY and CDR2 is SMNVEV in the germline V gene (reference sequence). The CDR3 spans 15 residues. CDR3 nucleotides: TGTGCCAGCAGGGCTCACGGGACAGACAATGAAAAACTGTTTTTT. Its translation: CASRAHGTDNEKLFF. The full variable domain, rest sourced from reference TRBV27 and TRBJ1-4, is EAQVTQNPRYLITVTGKKLTVTCSQNMNHEYMSWYRQDPGLGLRQIYYSMNVEVTDKGDVPEGYKVSRKEKRNFPLILESPSPNQTSLYFCASRAHGTDNEKLFFGSGTQLSVL.

The chain employs TRBV27 and TRBJ2-3, with TRBD2 identical over 10 bases. V shed 5 bases, J shed 4 bases, and the junction held 12 bases outside the gene matches. Germline V gene sequence: CDR1 MNHEY, CDR2 SMNVEV (reference sequence). The CDR3 length is 17 residues. CDR3 in DNA: TGTGCCAGCAGTCTAGATAGGGAAGCGGGAGGGCCAGATACGCAGTATTTT. Its translation is CASSLDREAGGPDTQYF.

As concerns this clone: Relative to the germline gene, one junction end is altered; a read error may explain this. This chain connects TRBV7-7 to TRBJ1-1, with D uncertain. From germline, CDR1 is SSHAT and CDR2 FNYEAQ (reference sequence). The CDR3 covers 15 residues. The CDR3 is CASSPPEPGNTEAFF. Here the CDR3 DNA reads TGTGCTAGCAGCCCCCCCGAGCCAGGGAACACTGAAGCTTTCTTT.

V and J are TRBV27 and TRBJ1-1; TRBD1 is a possible D gene (5 bases). Germline V gives CDR1 MNHEY, CDR2 SMNVEV (reference sequence). This CDR3 has 15 amino acids. V lost 7 bases to trimming and J lost 4 bases, with 19 bases between them. The CDR3 nucleotides read TGTGCCAGCAACCCAAAGGCAGGGTCCAGCACTGAAGCTTTCTTT. It translates to CASNPKAGSSTEAFF.

V gene TRBV10-3 combines with J gene TRBJ1-5, with D tentatively TRBD1 (5 bases). V was trimmed by 6 bases and J by 2 bases, leaving 20 bases between them. The CDR3 totals 17 residues. From germline, CDR1 is ENHRY and CDR2 SYGVKD. The DNA of the CDR3 is TGTGCCATCAGGGGGGTGGGGAGGCCTAGAGGCAATCAGCCCCAGCATTTT. This sequence encodes CAIRGVGRPRGNQPQHF.

V is TRBV29-1 and J is TRBJ1-1; D perhaps matches TRBD1 (5 bases). The CDR3 spans 10 residues. Germline values: CDR1 SQVTM, CDR2 ANQGSEA. CDR3 protein: CGGGNTEAFF. The CDR3 nucleotides are TGCGGGGGGGGGAACACTGAAGCTTTCTTT.

V usage is TRBV15 and J usage is TRBJ2-6; 12 nucleotides agree with TRBD2. Germline trimming cut 0 bases from V and 0 bases from J; bases unmatched to any gene: 6. The CDR3 contains 20 residues. Per germline, CDR1 LNHNV and CDR2 YYDKDF (reference sequence). This CDR3 is CATSRDRTSGTISGANVLTF. As DNA, the CDR3 is TGTGCCACCAGCAGAGATCGGACTAGCGGGACTATCTCTGGGGCCAACGTCCTGACTTTC.

V is TRBV10-3 and J is TRBJ1-3, with 7 bases identical to TRBD1. This CDR3 is 15 amino acids long. The V and J ends lost 6 bases and 8 bases, in that order; junction bases with no gene match: 13. Germline lookup yields CDR1 ENHRY and CDR2 SYGVKD. The CDR3 sequence is CAISGTDYRLDTIYF. As DNA, the CDR3 is TGTGCCATCAGCGGGACAGACTACCGACTCGACACCATATATTTT.